These 7 T cell receptor beta chains originate from one sample sequenced in a study of blood T cell repertoires in COVID-19. The table came from immunoSEQ multiplex PCR; TCRdb's copy has only in-frame clones and leaves some out. The sample yields approximately 130,000 clones, approximately 89% seen once. Sequencing was performed on peripheral blood. The receptors shown here come from a human donor in a cohort sampled during active COVID-19.

The chain joins TRBV5-1 to TRBJ2-5; perhaps TRBD1 as D (6 bases). The CDR3 is made up of 18 amino acids. V dropped 4 bases and J dropped 5 bases, with 27 bases sitting between them. CDR1 is SGHRS and CDR2 is YFSETQ in the germline V gene. The CDR3 protein is CASSDIASVTGRWETQYF. As DNA, the CDR3 is TGCGCCAGCAGCGATATTGCTTCTGTAACAGGGCGTTGGGAGACCCAGTACTTC. The full variable domain, in which reference TRBV5-1 and TRBJ2-5 provide the parts outside the CDR3, is KAGVTQTPRYLIKTRGQQVTLSCSPISGHRSVSWYQQTPGQGLQFLFEYFSETQRNKGNFPGRFSGRQFSNSRSEMNVSTLELGDSALYLCASSDIASVTGRWETQYFGPGTRLLVL.

V usage is TRBV3-1 (or the pseudogene TRBV3-2) and J usage is TRBJ2-1; unclear D gene. This CDR3 spans 12 amino acids. V dropped 6 bases and J dropped 5 bases, with 8 bases sitting between them. CDR1 and CDR2 from the germline V gene are LGHDT and YNNKEL (reference sequence). The CDR3 DNA reads as TGTGCCAGCAGATTTGAGGACAATGAGCAGTTCTTC. It yields the protein CASRFEDNEQFF.

The chain carries TRBV2 and TRBJ2-3; TRBD2 matches at 8 bases. There are 19 residues in the CDR3. CDR1 and CDR2 from the germline V gene are SNHLY and FYNNEI. The ends lost 3 bases at V and 6 bases at J; junction bases unmatched: 20. The CDR3: CASSERGAWGLVLGDTQYF. Here the CDR3 DNA reads TGTGCCAGCAGTGAGCGGGGGGCATGGGGACTAGTTTTAGGCGATACGCAGTATTTT. Full variable domain (remainder filled in from reference TRBV2 and TRBJ2-3): EPEVTQTPSHQVTQMGQEVILRCVPISNHLYFYWYRQILGQKVEFLVSFYNNEISEKSEIFDDQFSVERPDGSNFTLKIRSTKLEDSAMYFCASSERGAWGLVLGDTQYFGPGTRLTVL.

This clone was recorded only once. J is TRBJ1-2 and V is TRBV6-5; maybe TRBD1 (6 bases). The germline V gene has CDR1 MNHEY and CDR2 SVGAGI. The length of the CDR3 is 14 residues. Trimming shortened V by 6 bases and J by 7 bases, and 18 bases separated the two germline ends. CDR3 amino acids: CASRSTQGRVGYTF. The DNA of the CDR3 is TGTGCCAGCAGATCGACACAGGGTAGGGTTGGCTACACCTTC.

This clone was detected only a few times. The V call is TRBV5-1, the J call TRBJ2-3; TRBD1 matches at 8 bases. There are 16 residues in the CDR3. In germline, CDR1 is SGHRS, CDR2 YFSETQ. With V trimmed by 0 bases and J by 6 bases, 9 bases remained unmatched. CDR3 DNA: TGCGCCAGCAGCTTGGCCTTGAGACAGGGGCCGGATACGCAGTATTTT. Its protein is CASSLALRQGPDTQYF.

V usage is TRBV12-5 and J usage is TRBJ2-1, with 7 nucleotides matching TRBD2. The CDR3 is 16 amino acids. Germline-derived CDR1 and CDR2 are LGHNT and FRNRAP. V was pared by 4 bases and J by 6 bases, with 12 bases of the junction left unmatched. The CDR3 nucleotides are TGTGCTAGTGGTTCGTTCGGGGGGAGGGGTCCCAATGAGCAGTTCTTC. Its translation is CASGSFGGRGPNEQFF. Full variable domain (missing parts from reference TRBV12-5 and TRBJ2-1): DARVTQTPRHKVTEMGQEVTMRCQPILGHNTVFWYRQTMMQGLELLAYFRNRAPLDDSGMPKDRFSAEMPDATLATLKIQPSEPRDSAVYFCASGSFGGRGPNEQFFGPGTRLTVL.

The chain links TRBV15 to TRBJ1-1; weak D call: TRBD1 (6 bases). The CDR3 runs 14 residues. Germline CDR1 reads LNHNV; CDR2 reads YYDKDF (reference sequence). V was trimmed by 0 bases and J by 1 base, leaving 6 bases between them. The CDR3 bases are TGTGCCACCAGCAGAGAGACAGGGAACACTGAAGCTTTCTTT. This gives the protein CATSRETGNTEAFF. Complete variable domain (other parts from reference TRBV15 and TRBJ1-1): DAMVIQNPRYQVTQFGKPVTLSCSQTLNHNVMYWYQQKSSQAPKLLFHYYDKDFNNEADTPDNFQSRRPNTSFCFLDIRSPGLGDTAMYLCATSRETGNTEAFFGQGTRLTVV.